This section outlines one T cell receptor (beta chain) sequence together with its context. The antigen is undetermined. Treatment defined: about 20 received Ad26.COV2.S at low or high dose, single or two shots; five or six received placebo; per-sample allocation not given. Vaccine and placebo recipients were sampled on day 63 after the first injection. This specimen comes from a study of Ad26.COV2.S vaccination and SARS-CoV-2 variants. Study as a whole: By the intramuscular route, Ad26.COV2.S was given once, or twice 56 days apart. Study-wide findings and caveats: Substantial breadth was reportedly displayed by spike-specific CD8+ and CD4+ T cell responses after vaccination. Possibly, TCR breadth and depth analyses underestimated total T cell responses. Similar non-spike TCR breadth was seen in vaccine and placebo recipients.

Profiling relied on immunoSEQ multiplex PCR, and the TCRdb table lists in-frame clones only, not all of them. The sample contains about 350,000 clones, 80% to 90% of which appear only once. Sequenced material: peripheral blood, taken in a trial of Ad26.COV2.S vaccine versus placebo. This receptor was identified in a person aged 18-65 years who received the Ad26.COV2.S COVID-19 vaccine or a placebo.

CDR3 nucleotide sequence: TGCGCCAGCAGCTCAGACAGGGGCGCTGGAAACACCATATATTTT. Translation: CASSSDRGAGNTIYF. The chain recombines TRBV5-1 with TRBJ1-3; TRBD1 agrees at 8 bases. The CDR3 runs to 15 residues. CDR1 is SGHRS and CDR2 is YFSETQ in the germline V gene. Germline trimming cut 3 bases from V and 2 bases from J; bases unmatched to any gene: 4.